This T cell receptor beta chain appears in the sequencing data of a study of cytomegalovirus exposure and HLA in healthy donors. Use of 60 Vbeta and 13 Jbeta primers characterized the PCR. TCRdb keeps only in-frame clones here, not all; method: immunoSEQ multiplex PCR. The sample includes fewer than 200,000 clones, roughly 72% of them seen just once. The CDR3 is made up of 13 amino acids. Trimming took off 5 bases at V and 0 bases at J, with 7 bases between the two ends. Germline V gives CDR1 MNHEY, CDR2 SMNVEV (reference sequence). The clonotype originates from a man aged 40-55 years in good health and CMV-seropositive. The chain couples TRBV27 to TRBJ1-1; D gene uncertain. The sequenced sample consisted of PBMCs. As DNA, the CDR3 is TGTGCCAGCAGTATGACAATGAACACTGAAGCTTTCTTT. Protein product: CASSMTMNTEAFF.